These 30 T cell receptor beta chains originate from one sample sequenced in a study of blood T cell repertoires in COVID-19. TCRdb's copy holds only in-frame clones and misses some; the assay was immunoSEQ multiplex PCR. The sample has 250,000 or so clones, roughly 88% seen once. Sequenced sample: PBMCs or T cells enriched from blood (not recorded which). All receptors derive from a woman aged 45-59 years who had recovered from COVID-19.

This clone was observed once. This CDR3 reads CASSWDRGEKLFF. CDR3 coding DNA: TGTGCCAGTAGTTGGGACAGGGGGGAAAAACTGTTTTTT. The chain couples TRBV19 to TRBJ1-4; 11 bases fit TRBD1. The length of the CDR3 is 13 residues. From germline, CDR1 is LNHDA and CDR2 SQIVND (reference sequence). The V segment lost 5 bases and the J segment 8 bases; nucleotides outside the gene matches: 1.

The CDR3 reads CASSSLRRVTDTQYF. As DNA, the CDR3 is TGTGCCAGCAGCTCCTTGAGGCGGGTCACAGATACGCAGTATTTT. The chain carries TRBV11-2 and TRBJ2-3; D may be TRBD2 (5 bases). V was shortened by 4 bases and J by 2 bases, with 13 bases between the two germline ends. The CDR3 covers 15 residues. Germline values: CDR1 SGHAT, CDR2 FQNNGV.

The J gene is TRBJ1-4, the V gene TRBV18; D is unclear. The length of the CDR3 is 16 residues. V was cut by 6 bases and J by 2 bases, with 16 bases left in between. CDR1 is KGHSH, CDR2 LQKENI, per germline. CDR3: CASSPTRTSTNEKLFF. The CDR3 DNA is TGTGCCAGCTCCCCAACCAGAACCTCCACTAATGAAAAACTGTTTTTT.

The V gene is TRBV28, the J gene TRBJ2-1, with 9 bases that match TRBD2. The CDR3 loop spans 16 amino acids. V dropped 5 bases and J dropped 9; count of bases not matched to a gene: 14. In germline, CDR1 is MDHEN, CDR2 SYDVKM. CDR3 nucleotides: TGTGCCAGCAGTCTCCGGACTAGCGTAATTCAGAGTGAGCAGTTCTTC. Protein: CASSLRTSVIQSEQFF.

The chain employs TRBV4-3 and TRBJ2-2, with TRBD2 matching over 10 bases. Germline V gives CDR1 LGHNA, CDR2 YSLEER. The CDR3 consists of 20 residues. Unmatched junction bases numbered 16, after V lost 0 bases and J lost 6 bases. The CDR3 nucleotides read TGCGCCAGCAGCCAAGAAATTTCTAGCGGGAGCTTTTCTTCGCCCGGGGAGCTGTTTTTT. This gives the protein CASSQEISSGSFSSPGELFF.

The chain recombines TRBV7-2 with TRBJ1-5, with D perhaps matching TRBD1 (6 bases). The germline gives CDR1 SGHTA, CDR2 FQGNSA. Trimming pared 5 bases from V and 1 base from J, leaving 12 bases between. This CDR3 has 15 amino acids. The chain's CDR3 is CASSPNRGSNQPQHF. The CDR3 region has the DNA TGTGCCAGCAGCCCGAATAGGGGGAGCAATCAGCCCCAGCATTTT.

J is TRBJ1-3 and V is TRBV5-4, with unresolved D. CDR3 length: 15 amino acids. V shed 7 bases and J shed 2 bases, with 16 bases lying between them. Germline assignment: CDR1 SGHNT and CDR2 YYREEE (reference sequence). The chain's CDR3 is CASQPRPETGNTIYF. CDR3 nucleotides: TGTGCCAGCCAACCTAGACCCGAGACTGGAAACACCATATATTTT.

The chain recombines TRBV11-1 with TRBJ1-1, with a possible D match to TRBD1 (5 bases). CDR1 and CDR2 from the germline V gene are SGHAT and FQDESV (reference sequence). V was cut by 4 bases and J by 5 bases, with 17 bases left in between. The length of the CDR3 is 15 residues. CDR3: CASSSHRAPGTEAFF. CDR3 coding DNA: TGTGCCAGCAGCTCACACCGGGCCCCAGGGACTGAAGCTTTCTTT.

The chain recombines TRBV3-1 (or the pseudogene TRBV3-2) with TRBJ1-1; 8 bases map to TRBD1. Germline V gene lookup returns CDR1 LGHDT and CDR2 YNNKEL (reference sequence). Trimming took 7 bases from V and 0 from J; bases not matched to a gene: 10. This CDR3 contains 16 residues. CDR3 nucleotide sequence: TGTGCCAGCACCCTCCAACCAGGGGGCTTGAACACTGAAGCTTTCTTT. It specifies CASTLQPGGLNTEAFF.

The chain combines TRBV3-1 (or the pseudogene TRBV3-2) with TRBJ2-7; no clear D. Trimming removed 2 bases at V and 4 bases at J, with 9 bases between. The CDR3 spans 13 residues. Germline V gives CDR1 LGHDT, CDR2 YNNKEL (reference sequence). The CDR3, as DNA: TGTGCCAGCAGCCAATCTCAGTCATACGAGCAGTACTTC. Translating it yields CASSQSQSYEQYF.

CDR3: CATTRLNTNTGELFF. The CDR3 bases are TGTGCCACAACTAGACTAAACACGAACACCGGGGAGCTGTTTTTT. The chain joins TRBV6-5 to TRBJ2-2, with D possibly TRBD2 on 5 matching bases. The CDR3 totals 15 residues. V lost 10 bases and J lost 0, with 15 bases in between. Germline CDR1 reads MNHEY; CDR2 reads SVGAGI.

V usage is TRBV7-8 and J usage is TRBJ2-5; 13 bases fit TRBD2. V shed 5 bases and J 6 bases; nucleotides not matched to a gene: 9. This CDR3 contains 16 residues. Germline V lookup: CDR1 SGHVS, CDR2 FQNEAQ. CDR3 in amino acids: CASSPTWTSGSQTQYF. The DNA for the CDR3 is TGTGCCAGCAGCCCTACTTGGACTAGCGGGAGTCAGACCCAGTACTTC.

V gene TRBV6-2 or TRBV6-3 combines with J gene TRBJ1-6, with D possibly TRBD1 on 6 matching bases. CDR3 length equals 14 residues. CDR1 is MNHEY and CDR2 is SVGEGT in the germline V gene. Trimming removed 6 bases at V and 9 bases at J, with 15 bases between. The CDR3 DNA sequence: TGTGCCAGCAGCCTAAGGGGGGGGCCTTCACCCCTCCACTTT. Amino acid sequence: CASSLRGGPSPLHF.

This clone was found a few times. This chain connects TRBV28 to TRBJ2-1, with 16 bases matching TRBD2. From germline, CDR1 is MDHEN and CDR2 SYDVKM. The CDR3 covers 16 residues. V lost 10 bases, J lost 4 bases, and 7 bases stayed unmatched. For the CDR3, the DNA is TGTGCCACTGGGACTAGCGGGAGGGATACATACAATGAGCAGTTCTTC. Its translation is CATGTSGRDTYNEQFF.

This rearrangement joins TRBV19 to TRBJ1-5; TRBD1 is a possible D gene (5 bases). Trimming removed 7 bases from V and 2 bases from J, with 15 bases in between. CDR1 and CDR2 from the germline V gene are LNHDA and SQIVND (reference sequence). The length of the CDR3 is 15 residues. In DNA, the CDR3 is TGTGCCAGTAAGAGGTCAGTAGGGGGCAATCAGCCCCAGCATTTT. It translates to CASKRSVGGNQPQHF.

The chain links TRBV7-2 to TRBJ2-1; 7 bases fit TRBD2. The CDR3 spans 15 residues. Per the germline V gene, CDR1 is SGHTA and CDR2 is FQGNSA. Trimming took 3 bases from V and 2 from J; bases not matched to a gene: 4. The CDR3 here is CASSFDSGPYNEQFF. The DNA of the CDR3 is TGTGCCAGCAGCTTTGATAGCGGGCCCTACAATGAGCAGTTCTTC.

The chain uses TRBV15 and TRBJ2-3, with a possible D match to TRBD1 (6 bases). With 6 bases removed from V and 8 bases from J, the gap between germline ends came to 9 bases. Germline V gives CDR1 LNHNV, CDR2 YYDKDF (reference sequence). This CDR3 has 11 residues. The CDR3, as DNA: TGTGCCACCAGAGAACAGGGTACGCAGTATTTT. Translating gives CATREQGTQYF.

This chain connects TRBV13 to TRBJ2-1, with a tentative D call TRBD1 (5 bases). The ends were cut back, 5 bases at V and 6 bases at J, with 5 bases in the middle. Germline values: CDR1 PRHDT, CDR2 FYEKMQ (reference sequence). The CDR3 runs 11 residues. Written as DNA, the CDR3 is TGTGCCAGCAGCGGGGCCAATGAGCAGTTCTTC. This encodes CASSGANEQFF. Supplemented by reference TRBV13 and TRBJ2-1, the full variable domain reads AAGVIQSPRHLIKEKRETATLKCYPIPRHDTVYWYQQGPGQDPQFLISFYEKMQSDKGSIPDRFSAQQFSDYHSELNMSSLELGDSALYFCASSGANEQFFGPGTRLTVL.

The chain links TRBV29-1 to TRBJ2-2, with TRBD2 identical over 7 bases. This CDR3 has 13 amino acids. V trimming: 7 bases; J trimming: 5 bases; junction bases outside the gene matches: 7. Germline V gives CDR1 SQVTM, CDR2 ANQGSEA. For the CDR3, the DNA is TGCAGCGCCAGTGGGGGGGTGACCGGGGAGCTGTTTTTT. Translation: CSASGGVTGELFF.

This clone appeared a single time. The chain recombines TRBV27 with TRBJ2-7; 7 bases are a match to TRBD1. Per the germline V gene, CDR1 is MNHEY and CDR2 is SMNVEV (reference sequence). Trimming took 2 bases from V and 6 from J; bases not matched to a gene: 10. The CDR3 is made up of 15 amino acids. CDR3 nucleotide sequence: TGTGCCAGCAGTTTAACCAGGGGACAGCTCTCCGAGCAGTACTTC. Amino acids: CASSLTRGQLSEQYF.

The V gene is TRBV9, the J gene TRBJ1-2; a possible D gene is TRBD1 (6 bases). Per the germline V gene, CDR1 is SGDLS and CDR2 is YYNGEE. This CDR3 has 14 amino acids. Trimming took 3 bases from V and 5 from J, leaving 14 bases between them. This chain's CDR3 is CASSDGGARYGYTF. DNA of the CDR3: TGTGCCAGCAGCGATGGGGGGGCCCGGTATGGCTACACCTTC.

The chain recombines TRBV28 with TRBJ1-2; possible D gene TRBD1, 6 bases. V lost 2 bases, J lost 3 bases, and 7 bases lay in between. Germline V gene lookup returns CDR1 MDHEN and CDR2 SYDVKM. The CDR3 extends over 13 amino acids. The DNA for the CDR3 is TGTGCCAGCAGTTTAGACAGGTACTATGGCTACACCTTC. Translating gives CASSLDRYYGYTF.

This chain connects TRBV6-2 or TRBV6-3 to TRBJ2-6; D unclear. The CDR3 is 15 residues long. Germline assignment: CDR1 MNHEY and CDR2 SVGEGT. V was shortened by 2 bases and J by 2 bases, with 7 bases between the two germline ends. The CDR3 coding sequence is TGTGCCAGCAGTTACAGTGTAGCTGGGGCCAACGTCCTGACTTTC. Translation gives CASSYSVAGANVLTF.

The rearrangement links TRBV11-3 to TRBJ2-5, with D possibly being TRBD1 (6 bases). From germline, CDR1 is SGHNT and CDR2 YENEEA. The V end was cut by 2 bases, the J end by 4 bases, with 14 bases between. The CDR3 runs to 15 residues. CDR3 nucleotides: TGTGCCAGCAGCTTATTCGGCAGAGGGGGAGAGACCCAGTACTTC. Translation: CASSLFGRGGETQYF.

The gene calls are TRBV23-1 and TRBJ1-5; possibly TRBD1 for D (5 bases). TRBV23-1 belongs to the ORF category, with a function that is uncertain. Trimming took off 2 bases at V and 10 bases at J, with 24 bases between the two ends. The CDR3 sequence is 17 residues long. In nucleotides, the CDR3 is TGCGCCAGCAGTCAACCCATCACCCAAGGGGCTTGTTCCCCCCAGCATTTT. Amino acids: CASSQPITQGACSPQHF.

The rearrangement joins TRBV7-6 to TRBJ1-5; TRBD1 matches at 7 bases. The V and J ends lost 4 bases and 3 bases, in that order; junction bases with no gene match: 18. CDR1 and CDR2 from the germline V gene are SGHVS and FNYEAQ. This CDR3 contains 19 residues. Written as DNA, the CDR3 is TGTGCCAGCAGCTCCCGAGATTATTACAGGGGACGAACCAATCAGCCCCAGCATTTT. This sequence encodes CASSSRDYYRGRTNQPQHF.

The count of this clone is one. The genes are TRBV6-2 or TRBV6-3 and TRBJ2-1; TRBD2 is a possible D gene (6 bases). The CDR3 is made up of 16 amino acids. The germline V gene has CDR1 MNHEY and CDR2 SVGEGT. V was cut by 2 bases and J by 8 bases, with 19 bases left in between. The CDR3 protein is CASSYVRSSRDYEQFF. The DNA for the CDR3 is TGTGCCAGCAGTTACGTGCGGTCCAGTCGGGACTATGAGCAGTTCTTC.

This clone was picked up one time. The rearrangement joins TRBV19 to TRBJ1-2; D gene ambiguous. V was pared by 3 bases and J by 2 bases, with 13 bases between. The length of the CDR3 is 15 residues. Germline assignment: CDR1 LNHDA and CDR2 SQIVND (reference sequence). In nucleotides, the CDR3 is TGTGCCAGTAGTATTGGCGGTCGTTTCAACTATGGCTACACCTTC. Amino acids: CASSIGGRFNYGYTF. Looking up the rest from reference TRBV19 and TRBJ1-2 gives the full variable domain: DGGITQSPKYLFRKEGQNVTLSCEQNLNHDAMYWYRQDPGQGLRLIYYSQIVNDFQKGDIAEGYSVSREKKESFPLTVTSAQKNPTAFYLCASSIGGRFNYGYTFGSGTRLTVV.

In this sample, this clone turned up a few times. The chain recombines TRBV28 with TRBJ1-5, with a possible D match to TRBD1 (5 bases). Germline CDR1 MDHEN, CDR2 SYDVKM. The V end was cut by 5 bases, the J end by 5 bases, with 13 bases between. This CDR3 spans 14 amino acids. CDR3 sequence (DNA): TGTGCCAGCAGTCCTCAGGGTAGGGATCAGCCCCAGCATTTT. This translates into CASSPQGRDQPQHF. The whole variable domain, remainder taken from reference TRBV28 and TRBJ1-5, is DVKVTQSSRYLVKRTGEKVFLECVQDMDHENMFWYRQDPGLGLRLIYFSYDVKMKEKGDIPEGYSVSREKKERFSLILESASTNQTSMYLCASSPQGRDQPQHFGDGTRLSIL.

The chain joins TRBV7-9 to TRBJ1-6, with D possibly matching TRBD1 (5 bases). Germline CDR1 is SEHNR and CDR2 is FQNEAQ (reference sequence). The CDR3 length is 12 residues. Trimming cost V 8 bases and J 9 bases, with 11 bases left between them. CDR3 residues: CASCQGASPLHF. The CDR3 DNA reads as TGTGCCAGCTGTCAGGGTGCTTCACCCCTCCACTTT.